This TCR beta chain was found in a study of T-cell memory formation after mild COVID-19 listed by TCRdb under 2021. In the study overall: TCR sequence clusters from the two donors were largely donor specific. T-cell clones expanding and contracting after mild COVID-19 in a couple of donors were tracked by longitudinal TCRalpha and TCRbeta repertoire sequencing. The cohort comprised two young, previously healthy adult volunteers, one female and one male.

PBMCs were isolated by Ficoll-Paque density gradient centrifugation. Sequenced on an Illumina NovaSeq 6000. Using 5'RACE with constant-segment primers, TCRalpha and TCRbeta cDNA libraries were constructed, with sample barcodes and unique molecular identifiers added in the process. Trizol reagent was used to extract RNA from every sample. Amplification of the libraries took two PCR steps, and the second step added a second sample barcode plus Illumina TruSeq adapters. Libraries were sequenced on an Illumina NovaSeq with 2 x 150 bp paired-end reads. Per the source publication's procedure: Reads were demultiplexed and collapsed into UMI-guided consensus sequences with migec v1.2.7. Using mixcr v2.1.11, the UMI consensuses were aligned to TRA and TRB V and J templates and assembled into clonotypes. A clonotype was counted as expanded or contracted only when both edgeR and NoisET called the clonotype significant, with the noise models trained on biological replicates. For edgeR calls, the thresholds were a false discovery rate-adjusted p below 0.01 and a log2 fold-change of 1. As an exploratory analysis of dynamics, max-normalized trajectories of the 1000 most abundant clonotypes were examined with PCA combined with hierarchical clustering. Separately sequenced CD4+ and CD8+ repertoires were used to assign a CD4 or CD8 phenotype to each responding clone. The public reads were run again by TCRdb, first through fastp at Q25 and then through MiXCR, and only productive beta chains were kept. Rows with one shared CDR3 protein collapse into an entry with the most common genes and DNA. The V and J calls follow TCRdb's processing rather than the paper's. The sample includes 550,000 to 700,000 distinct CDR3 sequences, with roughly 17% observed a single time. Roughly 8% of the sample is in the top ten clones.

Summary of the overall study and its limitations: The study included only a couple of mild cases, and larger cohorts that include severe cases with pre-infection samples were judged to be necessary. From day 15 to 85, contracting clones showed balanced CD4/CD8 phenotypes, whereas a second wave of clones that expanded from day 15 to 37 leaned towards CD4+. Contracting CD4+ clones turned up mainly in the CM and EM memory subsets, whereas EMRA was where CD8+ clones were enriched. Whether the second-wave clones peaking on day 37 were SARS-CoV-2 specific was not confirmed. Some responding clones were detected in pre-infection memory, suggesting pre-existing cross-reactive memory T cells joined the SARS-CoV-2 response.

CDR1 and CDR2, per the germline V gene, are LGHNA and YSLEER. The junction carries 16 bases between V and J, which are trimmed by 3 bases and 2 bases respectively. The cysteine opens and the phenylalanine closes a CDR3 of 16 amino acids. Only the CDR3 DNA is retained, 48 bases long and in frame from the first base. As for this clonotype: Its antigen has not been determined. Base qualities are not at hand, and no much larger clone is one base apart.

Sample: PBMCs or a T cell subset sorted from them (not recorded which). This sequence originates from an adult woman who had mild COVID-19 (a few samples of this study predate the infection). The sample titles of this study are shuffled in the database, so cell type and time point are left out; the donor was told from shared clones. This receptor chain uses TRBV4-3 and TRBJ1-2; a tentative D match to TRBD1 spans 5 bases. The DNA is TGCGCCAGCAGCCACGGTCCCCAGGGAGCCAACTATGGCTACACCTTC. This sequence encodes CASSHGPQGANYGYTF.